This T cell receptor beta chain was sequenced during a study of T-cell reconstitution after alpha-beta-depleted transplantation in children (TCRdb year 2016). A note on the overall study: Using TCR repertoire profiling, the study followed T-cell immune reconstitution in a quantitative way in children after TCRalphabeta/CD19-depleted allogeneic hematopoietic cell transplantation. Points the paper makes about the study in general: The high TCRbeta diversity at day 60 in some patients was ascribed to recipient T cells and intrathymic progenitors that had survived conditioning. Apparently early alphabetaT-cell count recovery about two months after transplant reportedly relied on only several hundred rapidly expanded clones derived from non-depleted graft cells. Over subsequent months, a decline in hyperexpanded clone frequencies was noted, and after one year, T-cell counts and TCRbeta diversity were mostly ascribed to newly produced T cells.

The germline ends are 18 bases apart after V is trimmed by 4 bases and J by 4 bases. The CDR3, cysteine through phenylalanine, is 17 amino acids long. Solely the CDR3 DNA is kept, with 51 bases framed from the first base. Based on the germline V gene, the CDR1 and CDR2 sequences are SGHRS and YFSETQ. This clonotype was counted ten times or more. The target of this receptor is not known. The sample holds no much larger clone one base away, and base qualities are not on file. The treatment or condition label of this sample denotes: allogeneic hematopoietic cell transplantation with graft depleted of TCRalphabeta T cells and CD19 B cells. The children who served as transplant recipients had been given grafts of TCRalphabeta/CD19-depleted allogeneic hematopoietic cells. The method was PCR. Sequenced on an Illumina HiSeq 2500. TCR libraries were prepared with molecular barcoding, using unique molecular identifiers to normalize TCRbeta repertoire quantification. The public reads were run again by TCRdb, first through fastp at Q25 and then through MiXCR, and only productive beta chains were kept. Rows are combined by CDR3 protein, so each entry shows the most common genes and DNA. Counted in this sample were fewer than 750,000 distinct CDR3 sequences; 23% of them appeared once. Roughly an eighth of the sample is held by the ten biggest clonotypes.

Recombination connected TRBV5-1 to TRBJ2-6; TRBD1 is a possible D gene, resting on 6 matching bases. This receptor was identified in a boy younger than two who had a stem cell transplant for acute myeloid leukemia, so the T cells may come from the graft donor. The sequencing used PBMCs, mostly from graft donor cells, collected 360 days after TCRalphabeta/CD19-depleted stem cell transplant. The CDR3 reads CASSKSRDMSGANVLTF. DNA sequence: TGCGCCAGCAGCAAGTCCCGGGACATGTCCGGGGCCAACGTCCTGACTTTC.